The rows below give T cell receptor beta chains drawn from one sample of a study of T cell repertoires in cytomegalovirus infection. No antigen has been assigned to these receptors. TCRdb called the reads again in MiXCR, with one record for every CDR3 protein. The data show more than 110,000 distinct CDR3 sequences, approximately 30% seen once. The sample here was CD8+ T cells from cultured PBMCs, taken from culture after CMV antigen stimulation. The receptors were gathered from a human donor in good health (CMV status not recorded). Some clones in this sample may be carry-over from other donors' samples. CDR3s include the opening cysteine and the closing phenylalanine or tryptophan. A D gene is named only where the DNA matches it firmly. Not all rows give a size; the values are once, few, many and, for expanded clones, a class.

TRBV20-1	TRBJ2-5	many	TRBD2	CSAGGGASGGRGETQYF	TGCAGTGCGGGAGGGGGGGCTAGCGGGGGCCGTGGGGAGACCCAGTACTTC
TRBV7-2	TRBJ2-1	medium-sized	.	CASSLGPGLYYNEQFF	TGTGCCAGCAGCTTAGGCCCCGGACTGTACTACAATGAGCAGTTCTTC
TRBV7-6	TRBJ2-1	many	TRBD2	CASSEGLAGGPVF	TGTGCCAGCAGCGAAGGACTAGCGGGGGGGCCGGTCTTC
TRBV12-3/TRBV12-4	TRBJ2-3	medium-sized	TRBD2	CASSPREGHNTDTQYF	TGTGCCAGCAGTCCCCGGGAGGGACACAACACAGATACGCAGTATTTT
TRBV10-2	TRBJ2-3	few	.	CASSPIAPDTQYF	TGCGCCAGCAGTCCTATAGCCCCAGATACGCAGTATTTT
TRBV12-3/TRBV12-4	TRBJ2-1	once	TRBD2	CASSDSGGSNEQFF	TGTGCCAGCAGTGATAGCGGGGGGTCCAATGAGCAGTTCTTC
TRBV6-2/TRBV6-3	TRBJ1-6	.	.	CASSYSTDRVTLHF	TGTGCCAGCAGTTACTCGACGGACCGAGTCACCCTCCACTTT
TRBV20-1	TRBJ2-5	many	TRBD2	CSAVEGAGAQKTQYF	TGCAGTGCTGTAGAAGGAGCGGGGGCTCAGAAGACCCAGTACTTC
TRBV7-8	TRBJ2-1	.	.	CASSLLGGYNEQFF	TGTGCCAGCAGCTTGCTAGGGGGTTACAATGAGCAGTTCTTC
TRBV29-1	TRBJ1-2	.	.	CSVEAGLDGYTF	TGCAGCGTTGAGGCAGGGTTGGATGGCTACACCTTC
TRBV7-6	TRBJ2-7	.	.	CASSLIFSLEQYF	TGTGCCAGCAGCTTAATTTTCTCTCTCGAGCAGTACTTC
TRBV7-8	TRBJ2-7	.	TRBD2	CASSYPASGGYEQYF	TGTGCCAGCAGTTACCCGGCGAGCGGGGGATACGAGCAGTACTTC
TRBV7-3	TRBJ2-2	many	.	CASSLGTGGASTGELFF	TGTGCCAGCAGCTTGGGGACGGGCGGGGCGAGCACCGGGGAGCTGTTTTTT
TRBV2	TRBJ1-1	.	TRBD1	CASSGTGYTHEAFF	TGTGCCAGCAGTGGGACAGGCTATACTCATGAAGCTTTCTTT
TRBV4-1	TRBJ1-4	.	.	CASSHRGTVNEKLFF	TGCGCCAGCAGCCACCGAGGGACGGTTAATGAAAAACTGTTTTTT
TRBV20-1	TRBJ1-1	few	.	CSARDLAAEAFF	TGCAGTGCTAGAGATTTGGCAGCTGAAGCTTTCTTT
TRBV12-3/TRBV12-4	TRBJ1-4	.	.	CASSLWQFNEKLFF	TGTGCCAGCAGTTTGTGGCAGTTTAATGAAAAACTGTTTTTT
TRBV6-1	TRBJ2-7	many	.	CASRMISEQYF	TGTGCCAGCAGGATGATTAGCGAGCAGTACTTC
TRBV27	TRBJ1-2	.	.	CASSFGRTYGYTF	TGTGCCAGCAGTTTTGGGCGCACCTATGGCTACACCTTC
TRBV6-6	TRBJ2-2	.	.	CASTQRLGSTYTVELFF	TGTGCCAGTACCCAGAGGCTGGGGTCTACTTACACCGTGGAGCTGTTTTTT
TRBV7-9	TRBJ1-1	few	.	CASAATEAFF	TGTGCCAGTGCGGCCACTGAAGCTTTCTTT
TRBV2	TRBJ2-7	.	.	CASSLTGTLEQYF	TGTGCCAGCAGTTTAACCGGGACCTTAGAGCAGTACTTC
TRBV28	TRBJ1-5	.	.	CASSLFYSNQPQHF	TGTGCCAGCAGTTTGTTTTATAGCAATCAGCCCCAGCATTTT
TRBV27	TRBJ2-1	.	.	CASSLGGSTYNEQFF	TGTGCCAGCAGTTTGGGAGGCAGTACATACAATGAGCAGTTCTTC
TRBV2	TRBJ2-3	.	.	CASSEGTATDTQYF	TGTGCCAGCAGTGAAGGCACTGCCACAGATACGCAGTATTTT